This T cell receptor (beta chain) appears in the sequencing data of a study of radiotherapy plus CTLA-4 blockade in lung cancer. Overall study findings and caveats: Expansion in blood of tumor-derived TCR clones was seen after radiotherapy plus ipilimumab.

Using immunoSEQ multiplex PCR, the repertoire was profiled, and TCRdb retains in-frame clones only, with some absent. The sample holds about 57,000 clones, approximately 79% seen once. About this clone: Its antigen is currently unknown.

This CDR3 comprises 15 residues. In germline, CDR1 is SEHNR, CDR2 FQNEAQ (reference sequence). Trimming stripped 7 bases from V and 1 base from J, with 16 bases between. Here the sequenced sample was peripheral blood, taken from a patient treated with radiotherapy plus ipilimumab. The rearrangement links TRBV7-9 to TRBJ2-5; D possibly corresponds to TRBD1 (6 bases). This TCR derives from a human donor with non-small cell lung cancer who had a complete response to radiotherapy plus ipilimumab. In DNA, the CDR3 is TGTGCCAGCACCCCCAATAACAGGGCCCAAGAGACCCAGTACTTC. It is translated as CASTPNNRAQETQYF.